Presented here are 18 T cell receptor beta chains from one specimen sequenced in a study of cytomegalovirus exposure and HLA in healthy donors. It was with 60 Vbeta and 13 Jbeta primers that the PCR ran. Sequencing was performed with immunoSEQ multiplex PCR; in TCRdb, only in-frame clones are kept and a portion is missing. Among about 110,000 clones listed, approximately 60% were seen once. Input material: PBMCs. The receptors derive from a woman aged 25-40 years in good health and CMV-seronegative.

The J gene is TRBJ1-2, the V gene TRBV6-1; no definite D call. The CDR3 totals 13 residues. Germline CDR1 is MNHNS and CDR2 is SASEGT. V was shortened by 4 bases and J by 2 bases, with 8 bases between the two germline ends. CDR3 in amino acids: CASSVSGNYGYTF. The CDR3 region has the DNA TGTGCCAGCAGTGTGTCAGGCAACTATGGCTACACCTTC.

The V and J genes are TRBV10-3 and TRBJ2-5, with TRBD1 matching 7 bases. Judging by the DNA end, TRBJ2-7 fits better; the J call may be wrong. Germline V CDR1 and CDR2: ENHRY, SYGVKD. This CDR3 is 14 amino acids long. In nucleotides, the CDR3 is TGTGCCATCAGTGAGTGGACAGGATCCTACGAGCAGTACTTC. It is translated as CAISEWTGSYEQYF.

The chain carries TRBV10-3 and TRBJ1-1; D is unresolved. The V gene lost 6 bases and the J gene lost 6 bases, with 11 bases spanning the gap. Germline loops: CDR1 ENHRY, CDR2 SYGVKD. CDR3 length: 12 residues. The CDR3 sequence is CAISETESEAFF. CDR3 nucleotides: TGTGCCATCAGCGAGACCGAGTCTGAAGCTTTCTTT.

The genes are TRBV7-3 and TRBJ1-1, with D hard to call. The V and J ends lost 5 bases and 0 bases respectively, with 19 bases between them. The CDR3 is 17 residues long. The germline gives CDR1 SGHTA, CDR2 FQGTGA. This CDR3 is CASSPWATRGLNTEAFF. Written as DNA, the CDR3 is TGTGCCAGCAGCCCGTGGGCTACTCGGGGTTTGAACACTGAAGCTTTCTTT.

The chain carries TRBV2 and TRBJ1-5; 7 bases match TRBD1. V was pared by 10 bases and J by 7 bases, with 13 bases of the junction left unmatched. CDR1 is SNHLY, CDR2 FYNNEI, per germline. This CDR3 region has 14 residues. The CDR3 protein is CATKNEQGEQPQHF. CDR3 bases: TGTGCCACCAAAAACGAGCAGGGGGAGCAGCCCCAGCATTTT.

This clone was seen once. CDR3 amino acids: CASSSYLGPPGSFMSQYF. In DNA, the CDR3 is TGTGCCAGCAGCTCGTATTTAGGCCCTCCGGGGAGTTTTATGTCCCAGTACTTC. The gene calls are TRBV11-2 and TRBJ2-5, with a possible D match to TRBD2 (5 bases). Trimming removed 4 bases at V and 9 bases at J, with 30 bases between. Looked up from germline, CDR1 is SGHAT and CDR2 is FQNNGV. The CDR3 contains 18 residues. The variable domain in full, completed from reference TRBV11-2 and TRBJ2-5, reads EAGVAQSPRYKIIEKRQSVAFWCNPISGHATLYWYQQILGQGPKLLIQFQNNGVVDDSQLPKDRFSAERLKGVDSTLKIQPAKLEDSAVYLCASSSYLGPPGSFMSQYFGPGTRLLVL.

The rearrangement joins TRBV28 to TRBJ2-1; TRBD1 is a possible D gene (6 bases). The germline CDR1 and CDR2 sequences are MDHEN and SYDVKM. Trimming left V 7 bases short and J 7 bases short, with 26 bases between. The CDR3 is 17 amino acids. The CDR3 region is CASNTRTVGGALNEQFF. DNA for the CDR3: TGTGCCAGCAACACACGGACGGTAGGGGGAGCCTTGAATGAGCAGTTCTTC.

V usage is TRBV7-8 and J usage is TRBJ1-2; D gene unclear. V was pared by 1 base and J by 4 bases, with 19 bases between. Germline values: CDR1 SGHVS, CDR2 FQNEAQ. The CDR3 spans 17 residues. CDR3 protein: CASSLEGGSLQFYGYTF. CDR3 in DNA: TGTGCCAGCAGCTTAGAAGGAGGTAGCCTCCAGTTCTATGGCTACACCTTC.

The chain combines TRBV7-9 with TRBJ1-4; 9 positions match TRBD1. Germline V gene lookup returns CDR1 SEHNR and CDR2 FQNEAQ (reference sequence). Losses at the gene ends were 5 bases for V and 2 bases for J; bases not matched to a gene: 6. The CDR3 totals 16 residues. The chain's CDR3 is CASSAGTGSTNEKLFF. The CDR3 region has the DNA TGTGCCAGCAGCGCGGGGACAGGGAGCACTAATGAAAAACTGTTTTTT.

V and J are TRBV27 and TRBJ1-4, with D maybe TRBD1 (5 bases). CDR1 is MNHEY, CDR2 SMNVEV, per germline (reference sequence). The V and J ends lost 5 bases and 8 bases respectively, with 15 bases between them. The CDR3 loop spans 14 amino acids. The CDR3 DNA reads as TGTGCCAGCAGTCCGACAGCTTCCCGAGAAAAACTGTTTTTT. It is translated as CASSPTASREKLFF. The variable domain in full, with the rest retrieved from reference TRBV27 and TRBJ1-4, is EAQVTQNPRYLITVTGKKLTVTCSQNMNHEYMSWYRQDPGLGLRQIYYSMNVEVTDKGDVPEGYKVSRKEKRNFPLILESPSPNQTSLYFCASSPTASREKLFFGSGTQLSVL.

CDR3: CASSVGFRLNTEAFF. CDR3 in DNA: TGTGCCAGCAGCGTAGGTTTCAGGTTGAACACTGAAGCTTTCTTT. The chain has TRBV9 and TRBJ1-1; D not resolved. The germline V gene has CDR1 SGDLS and CDR2 YYNGEE. V lost 0 bases and J lost 0, with 9 bases in between. This CDR3 comprises 15 residues.

This clone came up a few times. The V call is TRBV7-2, the J call TRBJ2-4; TRBD1 matches at 9 bases. With V trimmed by 5 bases and J by 12 bases, 5 bases remained unmatched. The length of the CDR3 is 12 residues. Germline V gene sequence: CDR1 SGHTA, CDR2 FQGNSA. The CDR3 reads CASSRDRGNQYF. CDR3 bases: TGTGCCAGCAGCCGCGACAGGGGGAATCAGTACTTC.

The rearrangement uses TRBV28 and TRBJ2-5; D might be TRBD1 (6 bases). Trimming cost V 3 bases and J 5 bases, with 13 bases left between them. This CDR3 is built from 14 residues. The germline V gene has CDR1 MDHEN and CDR2 SYDVKM. CDR3 in amino acids: CASSFHRVGETQYF. CDR3 DNA: TGTGCCAGCAGTTTCCACAGGGTCGGGGAGACCCAGTACTTC.

The rearrangement joins TRBV28 to TRBJ2-5; the match to TRBD2 covers 9 bases. Germline assignment: CDR1 MDHEN and CDR2 SYDVKM. This CDR3 has 14 amino acids. The V segment lost 6 bases and the J segment 5 bases; nucleotides outside the gene matches: 7. The CDR3 DNA sequence: TGTGCCAGCAGCAAGGGCGGGACTAGCGAGACCCAGTACTTC. It specifies CASSKGGTSETQYF.

The rearrangement links TRBV7-8 to TRBJ2-3; D remains ambiguous. CDR3 length equals 14 residues. V was pared by 1 base and J by 2 bases, with 7 bases between. Per germline, CDR1 SGHVS and CDR2 FQNEAQ. The CDR3 region is CASSLDDFTDTQYF. Here the CDR3 DNA reads TGTGCCAGCAGCTTAGATGACTTCACAGATACGCAGTATTTT.

This clone was seen a single time. Here the CDR3 DNA reads TGTGCCAGCAGACGTACTAGCGGGAGGGACTACGAGCAGTACTTC. Protein: CASRRTSGRDYEQYF. The J gene is TRBJ2-7, the V gene TRBV27; TRBD2 matches at 13 bases. The CDR3 contains 15 residues. The germline V gene encodes CDR1 MNHEY and CDR2 SMNVEV (reference sequence). J gave up 3 bases and V 6 bases, and 5 bases lay outside the gene matches.

The gene calls are TRBV12-2 and TRBJ1-2. TRBV12-2 is deemed a pseudogene. The CDR3 length is 14 residues. The CDR3 DNA sequence: TGTGCAAGTCGCTTAGCGAAGGGATGGGAGGGCTACACCTTC. Translating it yields CASRLAKGWEGYTF.

The chain employs TRBV11-2 and TRBJ1-4; D gene unclear. This CDR3 is 15 amino acids long. Deletions cut 1 base from V and 7 bases from J, with 13 bases between. Germline loops: CDR1 SGHAT, CDR2 FQNNGV. The CDR3 here is CASSLVAGNSEKLFF. CDR3 nucleotides: TGTGCCAGCAGCTTAGTCGCGGGGAATAGTGAAAAACTGTTTTTT.